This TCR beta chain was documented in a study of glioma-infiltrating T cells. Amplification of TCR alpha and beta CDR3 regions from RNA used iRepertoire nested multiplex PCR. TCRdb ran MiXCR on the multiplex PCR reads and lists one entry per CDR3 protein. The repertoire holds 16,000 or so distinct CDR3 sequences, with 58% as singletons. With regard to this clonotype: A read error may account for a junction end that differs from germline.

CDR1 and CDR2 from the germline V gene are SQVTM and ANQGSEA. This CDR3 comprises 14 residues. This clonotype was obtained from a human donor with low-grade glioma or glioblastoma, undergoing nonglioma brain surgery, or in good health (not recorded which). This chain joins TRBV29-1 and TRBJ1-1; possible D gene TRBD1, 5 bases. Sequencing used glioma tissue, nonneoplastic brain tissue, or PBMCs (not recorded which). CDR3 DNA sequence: TGCAGCGTTGAGGGATCAGGGATGAAAACTGAAGCTTTCTTT. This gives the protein CSVEGSGMKTEAFF.